This TCR beta chain was observed in a study of T cell responses to AZD1222 COVID-19 vaccine. Across the study: Second-dose schedules of about 4 or about 12 weeks were combined.

General study findings and limits: Seropositive at baseline were only a handful of AZD1222 recipients. White British donors predominated, females outnumbered males, and clonal diversity was possibly underestimated. Nearly half of spike-specific TCRs reportedly go after variant regions that carry no mutations.

TCRdb keeps only in-frame clones here, not all; method: immunoSEQ multiplex PCR. The table shows over 100,000 clones, with roughly 84% occurring only once. This clone was seen a handful of times. No antigen is known for it. This TCR was recovered from an adult in good health. The source was peripheral blood, collected on day 0 of AZD1222 vaccination.

The CDR3 reads CASRTSGGRGLGSSPLHF. The CDR3 nucleotides read TGTGCCAGCAGAACATCAGGGGGCAGGGGGCTCGGATCTTCACCCCTCCACTTT. This chain joins TRBV28 and TRBJ1-6, with 8 bases aligning to TRBD1. The length of the CDR3 is 18 residues. The V gene's germline CDR1 is MDHEN and CDR2 SYDVKM. J gave up 9 bases and V 6 bases, and 19 bases lay outside the gene matches.